The 7 T cell receptor beta chains below all came from one sample that was sequenced in a study of T cells in Graves' hyperthyroidism and ophthalmopathy (dated by TCRdb to about 2019). The library was built by means of multiplex PCR. These reads were obtained on an Illumina HiSeq 2000. The TCR beta CDR3 regions were amplified from RNA transcripts. The first round of RT-PCR for the TCR CDR3 was performed with the HTBI primer set and the Qiagen OneStep RT-PCR kit. TCRdb reprocessing: public reads trimmed at Q25 with fastp, clones called with MiXCR, in-frame beta chains kept. For every CDR3 protein sequence, its rows merge into one entry that carries the most common genes and DNA. The sample table holds over 700,000 distinct CDR3 sequences, of which approximately 36% were seen once. The ten largest clones capture around 30% of the sample. The sample was blood. Receptors originate from a woman aged 40 to 55 with Graves' hyperthyroidism.

This clonotype was recorded a few times. The rearrangement joins TRBV6-1 to TRBJ1-2; tentatively, D is TRBD1 (5 bases). CDR1 and CDR2 (germline): MNHNS, SASEGT. This CDR3 is 13 amino acids long. Between the trimmed V and J ends, which lost 8 bases and 4 bases, there was a span of 14 bases. CDR3 sequence (DNA): TGTGCCAGCTATGAACAGGTGTTCTATGGCTACACCTTC. Protein: CASYEQVFYGYTF.

This clonotype has ten or more counts. This chain connects TRBV29-1 to TRBJ1-4; the match to TRBD1 covers 10 bases. The V segment lost 6 bases and the J segment 6 bases; nucleotides outside the gene matches: 1. Germline V CDR1 and CDR2: SQVTM, ANQGSEA. This CDR3 comprises 12 residues. DNA for the CDR3: TGCAGCGTAGGGACAGGGGATGAAAAACTGTTTTTT. It codes for CSVGTGDEKLFF.

The chain recombines TRBV24-1 with TRBJ2-2, with TRBD1 identical over 11 bases. The CDR3 spans 16 residues. Germline V gene data show CDR1 as KGHDR and CDR2 as SFDVKD. Germline trimming cut 5 bases from V and 8 bases from J; bases unmatched to any gene: 9. The CDR3 sequence: CATSAPGTGGFGELFF. CDR3 DNA sequence: TGTGCCACCAGTGCCCCAGGGACAGGGGGGTTTGGGGAGCTGTTTTTT.

Regarding this clonotype: The junction shows a germline mismatch at one end, possibly a read error. The chain is built from TRBV7-9 and TRBJ2-7; D is undetermined. Germline assignment: CDR1 SEHNR and CDR2 FQNEAQ (reference sequence). This CDR3 region has 12 residues. This CDR3 reads CASSATLYGQYF. The CDR3 DNA sequence: TGTGCCAGCAGCGCCACATTATACGGGCAGTACTTC.

In this sample, this clonotype turned up many times. The J gene is TRBJ1-6, the V gene TRBV12-3 or TRBV12-4, with TRBD1 matching over 7 bases. The CDR3 has 14 residues. The ends lost 3 bases at V and 7 bases at J; junction bases unmatched: 3. The CDR3 nucleotides read TGTGCCAGCAGTTTTACAGGGGAGAATTCACCCCTCCACTTT. Protein product: CASSFTGENSPLHF.

This clonotype has at least ten counts. The chain combines TRBV10-1 with TRBJ2-7; D unclear. There are 13 residues in the CDR3. Germline V lookup: CDR1 WNHNN, CDR2 SYGVQD (reference sequence). Between the trimmed V and J ends, which lost 3 bases and 7 bases, there was a span of 13 bases. The CDR3 protein is CASSEALSGEQYF. Written as DNA, the CDR3 is TGCGCCAGCAGTGAAGCACTCTCGGGTGAGCAGTACTTC.

A word on this clonotype: The CDR3 does not end in the conserved phenylalanine or tryptophan, so this is likely a read error. This chain joins TRBV28 and TRBJ2-5; no clear D gene. Trimming left V 10 bases short and J 4 bases short, with 16 bases between. The germline V gene has CDR1 MDHEN and CDR2 SYDVKM. CDR3 length: 13 residues. The CDR3: CATGPLGVETQYS. DNA of the CDR3: TGTGCCACCGGCCCCCTAGGAGTAGAGACCCAGTACTCC.